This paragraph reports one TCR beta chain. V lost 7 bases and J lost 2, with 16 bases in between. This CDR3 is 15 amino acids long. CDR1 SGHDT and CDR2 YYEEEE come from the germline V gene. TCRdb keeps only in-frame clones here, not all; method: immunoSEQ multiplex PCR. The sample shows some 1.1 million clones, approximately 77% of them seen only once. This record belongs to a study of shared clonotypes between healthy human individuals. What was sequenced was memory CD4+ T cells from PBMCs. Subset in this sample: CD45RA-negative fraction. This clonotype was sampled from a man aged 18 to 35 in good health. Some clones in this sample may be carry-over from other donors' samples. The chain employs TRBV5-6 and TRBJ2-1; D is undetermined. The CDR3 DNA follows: TGTGCCAGCGAATACCGTGGGGTAACCTACAATGAGCAGTTCTTC. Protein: CASEYRGVTYNEQFF.